The T cell receptor (beta chain) under discussion was sequenced for a study of early stage breast cancer tumors. Study-wide findings and caveats: Compared with adjacent normal breast tissue, tumors showed about 2.3-fold greater T cell density and higher clonality.

Generated by immunoSEQ multiplex PCR, the TCRdb table keeps only in-frame clones and is missing some. The data contain 55,000 to 70,000 clones, roughly 80% of them singletons. This CDR3 is built from 16 residues. Germline CDR1 SGDLS, CDR2 YYNGEE. The V gene lost 0 bases and the J gene lost 0 bases, with 11 bases spanning the gap. Of note for this clone: The antigen remains unidentified.

The TCR originated in a person aged 40 to 50 with breast cancer. Sequencing input: blood. The chain couples TRBV9 to TRBJ2-3, with D unresolved. In nucleotides, the CDR3 is TGTGCCAGCAGCGTAGCAAGGACCTTGAGCACAGATACGCAGTATTTT. Translation: CASSVARTLSTDTQYF.